This TCR beta chain was sequenced for a study of blood T cell repertoires in COVID-19. Study-wide context: Whether acute or convalescent, the COVID-19 samples came from the United States, Italy and Spain.

Methods used by the authors: Scientists estimated how many nucleated cells there were by amplifying reference gene primers. Here immunoSEQ multiplex PCR was the method, and the copy in TCRdb shows in-frame clones only, minus some. V, J and clone size are those of that table, while D and trimming were read from the DNA. The sample has 75,000 to 85,000 clones; roughly four fifths are singletons. Germline V gene data show CDR1 as MNHEY and CDR2 as SVGAGI. This CDR3 contains 15 residues. Trimming pared 0 bases from V and 9 bases from J, leaving 12 bases between. This clone was detected once. Sample: peripheral blood. The TCR originated in a human donor in a cohort sampled during active COVID-19. J is TRBJ1-6 and V is TRBV6-5; the D gene is possibly TRBD1 (5 bases). The CDR3 DNA follows: TGTGCCAGCAGTTACTCCCCAGGGATACTTTCACCCCTCCACTTT. It specifies CASSYSPGILSPLHF.